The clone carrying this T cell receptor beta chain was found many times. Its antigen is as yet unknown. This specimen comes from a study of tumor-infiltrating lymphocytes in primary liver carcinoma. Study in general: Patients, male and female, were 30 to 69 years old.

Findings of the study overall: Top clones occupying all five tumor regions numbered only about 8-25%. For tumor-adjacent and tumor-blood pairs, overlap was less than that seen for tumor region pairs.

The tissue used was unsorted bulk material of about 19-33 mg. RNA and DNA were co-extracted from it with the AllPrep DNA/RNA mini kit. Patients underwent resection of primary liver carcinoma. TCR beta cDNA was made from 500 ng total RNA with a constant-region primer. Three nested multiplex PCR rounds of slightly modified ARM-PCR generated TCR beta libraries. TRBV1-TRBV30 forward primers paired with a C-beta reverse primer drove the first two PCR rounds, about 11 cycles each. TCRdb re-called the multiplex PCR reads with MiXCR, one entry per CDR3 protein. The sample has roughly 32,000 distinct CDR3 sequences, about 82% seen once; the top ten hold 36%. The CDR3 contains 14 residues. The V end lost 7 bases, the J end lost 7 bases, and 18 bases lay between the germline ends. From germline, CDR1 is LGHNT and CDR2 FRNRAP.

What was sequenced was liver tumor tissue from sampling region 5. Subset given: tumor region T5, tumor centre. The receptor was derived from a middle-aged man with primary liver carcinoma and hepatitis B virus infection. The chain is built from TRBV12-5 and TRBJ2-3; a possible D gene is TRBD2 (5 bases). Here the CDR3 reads CASADQLGVHTQYF. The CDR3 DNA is TGTGCTAGTGCCGACCAACTAGGAGTGCATACGCAGTATTTT. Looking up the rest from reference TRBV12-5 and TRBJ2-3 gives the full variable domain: DARVTQTPRHKVTEMGQEVTMRCQPILGHNTVFWYRQTMMQGLELLAYFRNRAPLDDSGMPKDRFSAEMPDATLATLKIQPSEPRDSAVYFCASADQLGVHTQYFGPGTRLTVL.